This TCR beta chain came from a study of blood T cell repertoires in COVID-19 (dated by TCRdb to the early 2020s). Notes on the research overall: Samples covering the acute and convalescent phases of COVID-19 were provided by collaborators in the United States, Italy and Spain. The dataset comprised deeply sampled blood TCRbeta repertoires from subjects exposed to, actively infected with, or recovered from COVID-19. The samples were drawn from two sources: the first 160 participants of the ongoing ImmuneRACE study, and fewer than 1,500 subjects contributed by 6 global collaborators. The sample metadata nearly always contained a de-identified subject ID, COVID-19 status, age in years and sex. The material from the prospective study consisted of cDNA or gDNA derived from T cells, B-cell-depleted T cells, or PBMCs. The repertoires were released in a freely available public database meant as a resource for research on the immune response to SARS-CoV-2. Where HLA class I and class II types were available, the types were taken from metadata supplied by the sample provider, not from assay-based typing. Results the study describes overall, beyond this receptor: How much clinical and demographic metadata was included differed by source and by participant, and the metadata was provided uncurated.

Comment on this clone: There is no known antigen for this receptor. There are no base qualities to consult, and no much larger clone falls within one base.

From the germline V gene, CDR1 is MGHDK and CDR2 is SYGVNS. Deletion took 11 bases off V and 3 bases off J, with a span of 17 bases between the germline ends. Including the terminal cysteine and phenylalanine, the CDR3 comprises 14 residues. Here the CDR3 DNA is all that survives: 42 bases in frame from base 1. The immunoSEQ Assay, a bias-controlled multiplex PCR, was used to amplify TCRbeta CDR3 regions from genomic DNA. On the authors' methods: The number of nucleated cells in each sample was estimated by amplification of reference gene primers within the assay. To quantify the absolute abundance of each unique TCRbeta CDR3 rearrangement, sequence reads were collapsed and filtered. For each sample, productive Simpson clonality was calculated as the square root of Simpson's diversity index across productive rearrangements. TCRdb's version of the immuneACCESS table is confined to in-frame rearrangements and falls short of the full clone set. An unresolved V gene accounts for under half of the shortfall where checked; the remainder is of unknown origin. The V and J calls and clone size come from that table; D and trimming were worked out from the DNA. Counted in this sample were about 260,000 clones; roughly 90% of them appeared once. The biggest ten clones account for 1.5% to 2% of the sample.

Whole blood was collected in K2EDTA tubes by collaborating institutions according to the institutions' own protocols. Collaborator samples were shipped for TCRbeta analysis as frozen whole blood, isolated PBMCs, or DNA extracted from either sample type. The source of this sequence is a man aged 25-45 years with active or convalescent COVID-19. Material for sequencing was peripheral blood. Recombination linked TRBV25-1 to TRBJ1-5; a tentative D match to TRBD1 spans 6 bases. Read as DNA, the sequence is TGTGCCTACCCCCCCCACAGGGCCAATCAGCCCCAGCATTTT. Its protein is CAYPPHRANQPQHF.